Listed below are T cell receptor beta chains from one sample, sequenced in a study of blood T cells in healthy people across ages. MiXCR was run by TCRdb on the 5' RACE reads, yielding one entry per CDR3 protein. The profile covers fewer than 2,000,000 distinct CDR3 sequences, with around 35% appearing a single time and about 11% taken by the ten largest. Sequenced material: blood. The receptors come from a woman aged 30 to 39 in good health. CDR3s include the opening cysteine and the closing phenylalanine or tryptophan.

len	v_gene	CDR3aa
13	TRBV4-1	CASSQEGGDTQYF
17	TRBV4-1	CASSQDGASGSTDTQYF
13	TRBV10-3	CAILQGFVYEQYF
15	TRBV7-6	CASSLASGGVNEQYF
15	TRBV4-1	CASSQEDSVSYEQYF
14	TRBV18	CASSSYQGEDGYTF
20	TRBV7-2	CASSLAGASGTRSSYNEQFF
18	TRBV9	CASSVGSASGGRYNEQYF
14	TRBV27	CASSPLGHYYEQYF
15	TRBV20-1	CSARDIAGGPVEQFF
14	TRBV20-1	CSARQAGGVWTQYF
17	TRBV5-1	CASSLIGLAGAQETQYF
15	TRBV3-1	CASSQRQGLSYEQYF
15	TRBV7-3	CASSPLGHNRDGYTF
14	TRBV29-1	CSVEDPRGPEGYTF
17	TRBV5-6	CASSSSVQGKANYGYTF
12	TRBV3-1	CASSLKERSQYF
15	TRBV20-1	CSAPRTSGSADTQYF
18	TRBV5-1	CASSWPPGAREGQDIQYF
13	TRBV29-1	CSVQTGPRNEQYF
15	TRBV15	CATSRGQGVGYGYTF
17	TRBV20-1	CSARSPRREGGTDTQYF
12	TRBV5-6	CASSWVGFEQYF
15	TRBV5-1	CASSLGEASLNEQFF
18	TRBV20-1	CSARVPGSGAPRRETQYF
16	TRBV9	CASSPYGGETNYGYTF
15	TRBV20-1	CSARDYSASLHEQYF
14	TRBV11-2	CASSSDGFTDTQYF
12	TRBV29-1	CSVGTPSYEQYF
14	TRBV28	CASSPVQGIGGYTF
14	TRBV29-1	CSVRPGRPYNEQFF
12	TRBV29-1	CSVSLGSYEQYF
16	TRBV4-2	CASSQDLGPAGNEQFF
13	TRBV20-1	CSAWYTASNEQFF
12	TRBV12-3/TRBV12-4	CASSHGQGNTFF
19	TRBV4-2	CASSQVGVDRQGPYNEQFF
13	TRBV6-1	CASRETSSYEQYF
15	TRBV4-1	CASSQAGLDTNEQFF
16	TRBV5-6	CASSSRTGLSSYEQYF
16	TRBV3-1	CASSPVRGGNTGELFF
14	TRBV3-1	CASSQVGTGREQYF
13	TRBV27	CASSRTHTWELFF
13	TRBV6-6	CATLRGGDAEQFF
15	TRBV7-9	CASRPSGVGTDTQYF
13	TRBV5-1	CASSFSGANEQFF
20	TRBV5-1	CASSLETGKRASSGANVRTF
13	TRBV20-1	CSARAGTAYEQYF
13	TRBV13	CASSSDSTYGYTF
16	TRBV29-1	CSVEDVKMVTNYGYTF
15	TRBV7-2	CASSLRARPYEKLFF
15	TRBV7-9	CASSPGGQGYYGYTF
14	TRBV28	CASRTRLSPYEQYF
16	TRBV15	CATSSNRGQGEQPQHF
13	TRBV3-1	CASSRQGAYEQYF
18	TRBV9	CASSTDRVYGVGGNTIYF
15	TRBV10-3	CAISEGQGRYNEQFF
15	TRBV28	CASSTRLAASNEQFF
16	TRBV4-1	CASSQDHSGSYNEQFF
15	TRBV24-1	CATRSGAPGSYEQYF
11	TRBV20-1	CSARPTGEQYF